Below, 14 T cell receptor beta chains from the same sample are listed, as sequenced in a study of T cell changes during pregnancy in multiple sclerosis. Some clones are missing from TCRdb's copy, which holds only in-frame ones; the method was immunoSEQ multiplex PCR. The sample has 50,000 to 55,000 clones, 80% to 95% seen once. The sequencing used CD4+ T cells from peripheral blood mononuclear cells, collected after pregnancy. These receptors came from a female donor with multiple sclerosis, enrolled in a pregnancy study.

At least ten counts were recorded for this clone. V usage is TRBV5-1 and J usage is TRBJ2-3; maybe TRBD2 (5 bases). The V end lost 0 bases, the J end lost 0 bases, and 11 bases lay between the germline ends. Per the germline V gene, CDR1 is SGHRS and CDR2 is YFSETQ. This CDR3 has 16 residues. This chain's CDR3 is CASSLGGYSSTDTQYF. CDR3 sequence (DNA): TGCGCCAGCAGCTTGGGCGGGTATTCTAGCACAGATACGCAGTATTTT. The complete variable domain, with remaining parts taken from reference TRBV5-1 and TRBJ2-3, reads KAGVTQTPRYLIKTRGQQVTLSCSPISGHRSVSWYQQTPGQGLQFLFEYFSETQRNKGNFPGRFSGRQFSNSRSEMNVSTLELGDSALYLCASSLGGYSSTDTQYFGPGTRLTVL.

This clone was seen a handful of times. The CDR3 loop is CASSFFRGASTDTQYF. The DNA for the CDR3 is TGTGCCAGCAGCTTTTTTCGGGGGGCGAGCACAGATACGCAGTATTTT. The gene calls are TRBV5-6 and TRBJ2-3; possible D gene TRBD2, 7 bases. The CDR3 loop spans 16 amino acids. V gave up 2 bases and J gave up 0 bases, with 13 bases separating them. CDR1 and CDR2 from the germline V gene are SGHDT and YYEEEE.

This clone was counted a few times. The chain is built from TRBV11-1 and TRBJ2-7; 10 nucleotides agree with TRBD1. The V segment lost 3 bases and the J segment 4 bases; nucleotides outside the gene matches: 6. This CDR3 has 15 amino acids. The germline CDR1 and CDR2 sequences are SGHAT and FQDESV (reference sequence). The CDR3 region has the DNA TGTGCCAGCAGCTTTGTTGGGACAGGGGTATACGAGCAGTACTTC. The encoded protein is CASSFVGTGVYEQYF.

The chain combines TRBV7-2 with TRBJ1-2; 7 positions match TRBD1. J gave up 8 bases and V 5 bases, and 5 bases lay outside the gene matches. The germline V gene has CDR1 SGHTA and CDR2 FQGNSA. The CDR3 has 12 residues. This chain's CDR3 is CASSQGVWGYTF. Written as DNA, the CDR3 is TGTGCCAGCAGCCAGGGGGTATGGGGCTACACCTTC.

V gene TRBV7-8 combines with J gene TRBJ2-7; D perhaps matches TRBD1 (5 bases). Between the trimmed V and J ends, which lost 3 bases and 4 bases, there was a span of 13 bases. The CDR3 spans 14 residues. Germline CDR1 SGHVS, CDR2 FQNEAQ. In DNA, the CDR3 is TGTGCCAGCAGCTTCGGACACGCCAGGTACGAGCAGTACTTC. Its protein product is CASSFGHARYEQYF.

V gene TRBV6-1 combines with J gene TRBJ1-1; D might be TRBD1 (5 bases). V dropped 7 bases and J dropped 5 bases, with 20 bases sitting between them. CDR1 and CDR2 (germline): MNHNS, SASEGT. The CDR3 is made up of 15 amino acids. DNA of the CDR3: TGTGCCAGCACTATAATTGGTGGGGGGTTGACTGAAGCTTTCTTT. Amino acid sequence: CASTIIGGGLTEAFF.

The chain couples TRBV6-6 to TRBJ2-7; 13 bases line up with TRBD2. Trimming cost V 0 bases and J 4 bases; bases outside gene matches: 3. This CDR3 contains 16 residues. Per the germline V gene, CDR1 is MNHNY and CDR2 is SVGAGI (reference sequence). DNA of the CDR3: TGTGCCAGCAGTTACTCGGGGACTAGCGGGAAATACGAGCAGTACTTC. Translation gives CASSYSGTSGKYEQYF.

The rearrangement joins TRBV25-1 to TRBJ2-1, with D maybe TRBD2 (5 bases). The germline V and J ends were trimmed by 3 bases and 7 bases, with 13 bases remaining between them. Per the germline V gene, CDR1 is MGHDK and CDR2 is SYGVNS. This CDR3 contains 14 residues. In nucleotides, the CDR3 is TGTGCCAGCAGTGACACGGGAAGGAGGAATGAGCAGTTCTTC. Amino acids: CASSDTGRRNEQFF.

In nucleotides, the CDR3 is TGCGCCAGCAGCTTGGTTGGGACTAGCGGGAGAGAGACCCAGTACTTC. It specifies CASSLVGTSGRETQYF. The rearrangement joins TRBV5-1 to TRBJ2-5; 14 bases match TRBD2. CDR1 is SGHRS, CDR2 YFSETQ, per germline. Losses at the gene ends were 0 bases for V and 4 bases for J; bases not matched to a gene: 2. This CDR3 comprises 16 residues.

The chain couples TRBV5-1 to TRBJ2-7; D is possibly TRBD2 (5 bases). The CDR3 spans 14 residues. The germline V gene has CDR1 SGHRS and CDR2 YFSETQ. Trimming removed 4 bases from V and 3 bases from J, with 14 bases in between. The CDR3 coding sequence is TGCGCCAGCAGCGTAAGACACGGGGACTACGAGCAGTACTTC. Protein product: CASSVRHGDYEQYF.

The chain joins TRBV19 to TRBJ1-2; tentative D call: TRBD1 (6 bases). Germline V gene lookup returns CDR1 LNHDA and CDR2 SQIVND (reference sequence). The CDR3 covers 15 residues. V lost 0 bases and J lost 5, with 13 bases in between. The CDR3: CASSIERQGRYGYTF. In DNA form, the CDR3 reads TGTGCCAGTAGTATAGAGAGGCAGGGGAGATATGGCTACACCTTC.

This sequence joins TRBV11-2 and TRBJ2-2, with 9 bases fitting TRBD2. CDR3 length: 17 amino acids. The germline V gene encodes CDR1 SGHAT and CDR2 FQNNGV. J gave up 5 bases and V 8 bases, and 15 bases lay outside the gene matches. CDR3 sequence: CASQDRHSGRKTGELFF. In DNA, the CDR3 is TGTGCCAGCCAGGATCGACATAGCGGGAGAAAGACCGGGGAGCTGTTTTTT.

The chain couples TRBV5-4 to TRBJ2-1; 8 nucleotides agree with TRBD2. Trimming took 4 bases from V and 1 from J; bases not matched to a gene: 7. Germline CDR1 and CDR2: SGHNT and YYREEE (reference sequence). The CDR3 has 16 residues. The DNA of the CDR3 is TGTGCCAGCAGCGAGGGAGGCGGGAGGTCCTACAATGAGCAGTTCTTC. Amino acids: CASSEGGGRSYNEQFF.

The chain links TRBV28 to TRBJ1-5; tentatively, D is TRBD1 (5 bases). Germline CDR1 and CDR2: MDHEN and SYDVKM. This CDR3 is built from 18 residues. The germline V and J ends were trimmed by 7 bases and 0 bases, with 22 bases remaining between them. The chain's CDR3 is CASIGWQGWKDSNQPQHF. The CDR3 nucleotides are TGTGCCAGCATCGGTTGGCAGGGCTGGAAGGATAGCAATCAGCCCCAGCATTTT.